The rows below give T cell receptor beta chains drawn from one sample of a study of Ad26.COV2.S vaccination and SARS-CoV-2 variants. Sequenced by immunoSEQ multiplex PCR; TCRdb stores in-frame clones only, minus some. The table includes 300,000 to 450,000 clones, around 92% detected once. The sample in question was peripheral blood, obtained after recovery from COVID-19. The receptors here all came from a human donor who had recovered from COVID-19. Both conserved end residues are part of each CDR3. A D gene is named only where the DNA matches it firmly. Expanded clones are given a class, and other clones once, few, many or no size at all.

TRBJ1-5 | - | - | TRBV6-5 | CASSTTQGNNQPQHF | TGTGCCAGCAGTACGACTCAAGGGAACAATCAGCCCCAGCATTTT
TRBJ2-2 | - | few | TRBV5-6 | CASSLQGAGELFF | TGTGCCAGCAGCTTACAGGGCGCCGGGGAGCTGTTTTTT
TRBJ1-2 | TRBD1 | - | TRBV4-1 | CASSQDSSGGPYGYTF | TGCGCCAGCAGCCAAGATTCTTCAGGGGGGCCCTATGGCTACACCTTC
TRBJ1-1 | - | - | TRBV6-5 | CASSYSGGETEAFF | TGTGCCAGCAGTTACTCTGGGGGAGAGACTGAAGCTTTCTTT
TRBJ2-5 | TRBD2 | - | TRBV13 | CASSLASGGPKETQYF | TGTGCCAGCAGCTTAGCTAGCGGGGGCCCCAAAGAGACCCAGTACTTC
TRBJ1-1 | - | - | TRBV6-5 | CASGPGGQNTEAFF | TGTGCCAGCGGGCCAGGAGGTCAGAACACTGAAGCTTTCTTT
TRBJ1-2 | - | - | TRBV5-6 | CASSFGSNYGYTF | TGTGCCAGCAGCTTTGGTTCCAACTATGGCTACACCTTC
TRBJ2-7 | - | - | TRBV6-2/TRBV6-3 | CASSQGSYEQYF | TGTGCCAGCAGTCAAGGGAGCTACGAGCAGTACTTC
TRBJ1-3 | - | - | TRBV15 | CATSRFRGGSGNTIYF | TGTGCCACCAGCAGGTTCAGAGGGGGCTCTGGAAACACCATATATTTT
TRBJ2-7 | - | - | TRBV19 | CASSIALKGYEQYF | TGTGCCAGTAGTATTGCGCTGAAGGGCTACGAGCAGTACTTC
TRBJ2-5 | TRBD2 | - | TRBV9 | CASSVDPSGGVQETQYF | TGTGCCAGCAGCGTAGATCCTAGCGGGGGAGTACAAGAGACCCAGTACTTC
TRBJ2-7 | - | - | TRBV2 | CASSVGVSEQYF | TGTGCCAGCAGTGTCGGGGTTTCGGAGCAGTACTTC
TRBJ2-7 | TRBD2 | few | TRBV10-1 | CASSQGLAGEQYF | TGCGCCAGCAGTCAAGGACTAGCAGGCGAGCAGTACTTC
TRBJ1-1 | - | - | TRBV7-6 | CASSLAASALNTEAFF | TGTGCCAGCAGCTTAGCAGCGTCAGCACTGAACACTGAAGCTTTCTTT
TRBJ1-2 | - | - | TRBV7-2 | CASSLLLNRINYGYTF | TGTGCCAGCAGCTTATTACTCAATCGGATCAACTATGGCTACACCTTC
TRBJ2-7 | - | - | TRBV9 | CASSFRGLGGDEQYF | TGTGCCAGCAGCTTCCGAGGCCTGGGGGGCGACGAGCAGTACTTC
TRBJ1-2 | TRBD1 | - | TRBV2 | CASKGTGGGGYTF | TGTGCCAGCAAAGGGACAGGGGGTGGTGGCTACACCTTC
TRBJ2-7 | TRBD1 | once | TRBV29-1 | CSVDAGQGNEQYF | TGCAGCGTTGATGCGGGACAGGGAAACGAGCAGTACTTC
TRBJ2-7 | - | - | TRBV7-9 | CASSFGQGYEQYF | TGTGCCAGCAGCTTCGGGCAGGGGTACGAGCAGTACTTC
TRBJ2-5 | TRBD2 | - | TRBV27 | CASSLAGWWETQYF | TGTGCCAGCAGCTTAGCGGGTTGGTGGGAGACCCAGTACTTC
TRBJ1-4 | TRBD1 | - | TRBV6-5 | CASSYQGGGEKLFF | TGTGCCAGCAGTTACCAGGGGGGTGGTGAAAAACTGTTTTTT
TRBJ2-1 | TRBD2 | - | TRBV3-1/TRBV3-2 | CASSQPGLAGGEQFF | TGTGCCAGCAGCCAGCCGGGACTAGCGGGGGGTGAGCAGTTCTTC
TRBJ1-2 | - | once | TRBV7-2 | CASSLARGANYGYTF | TGTGCCAGCAGCTTAGCGAGGGGAGCTAACTATGGCTACACCTTC
TRBJ2-5 | TRBD1 | - | TRBV5-1 | CASSLGDSPQETQYF | TGCGCCAGCAGCTTGGGGGACAGTCCCCAAGAGACCCAGTACTTC
TRBJ2-7 | TRBD1 | - | TRBV13 | CASSPSGTGFSKGQYF | TGTGCCAGCAGCCCCTCCGGGACAGGGTTTTCAAAGGGGCAGTACTTC
TRBJ1-1 | - | once | TRBV11-3 | CASSADTNTEAFF | TGTGCCAGCAGCGCCGACACGAACACTGAAGCTTTCTTT
TRBJ1-4 | TRBD1 | - | TRBV7-6 | CASSEGPGGNEKLFF | TGTGCCAGCAGCGAGGGCCCAGGGGGTAATGAAAAACTGTTTTTT
TRBJ2-1 | TRBD2 | - | TRBV6-2/TRBV6-3 | CASSSGTSGGDEQFF | TGTGCCAGCAGTTCCGGGACTAGCGGGGGGGATGAGCAGTTCTTC
TRBJ1-2 | - | - | TRBV2 | CATSTGEGWGYTF | TGTGCCACCAGCACGGGTGAAGGTTGGGGCTACACCTTC
TRBJ1-1 | - | - | TRBV5-5 | CASSLKGMNTEAFF | TGTGCCAGCAGCTTGAAGGGGATGAACACTGAAGCTTTCTTT
TRBJ1-2 | - | - | TRBV3-1/TRBV3-2 | CASSYGGGARYGYTF | TGTGCCAGCAGCTATGGCGGGGGGGCGCGCTATGGCTACACCTTC
TRBJ1-2 | TRBD1 | - | TRBV29-1 | CSVDTGQPHGYTF | TGCAGCGTCGATACGGGACAGCCACATGGCTACACCTTC